One sample yielded the 6 T cell receptor beta chains listed below, sequenced in a study of T cell responses to AZD1222 COVID-19 vaccine. Sequenced by immunoSEQ multiplex PCR; TCRdb stores in-frame clones only, minus some. In the table there are roughly 180,000 clones, around 95% of which are singletons. Material: peripheral blood, obtained on day 0 of AZD1222 vaccination. These receptor sequences come from an adult in good health.

The chain links TRBV12-3 or TRBV12-4 to TRBJ1-2, with a tentative D call TRBD1 (5 bases). The CDR3 spans 13 residues. Trimming removed 1 base from V and 6 bases from J, with 9 bases in between. CDR3 sequence: CASSLGGVNGYTF. The CDR3 DNA sequence: TGTGCCAGCAGTTTAGGAGGGGTTAATGGCTACACCTTC.

The gene calls are TRBV30 and TRBJ2-7, with 11 bases fitting TRBD2. The CDR3 is made up of 14 amino acids. V lost 0 bases, J lost 3 bases, and 1 base stayed unmatched. Germline V lookup: CDR1 GTSNPN, CDR2 SVGIG (reference sequence). CDR3 DNA sequence: TGTGCCTGGAGTGTCGGGACTAGCGGCTACGAGCAGTACTTC. Protein: CAWSVGTSGYEQYF. The full variable domain, its missing parts supplied by reference TRBV30 and TRBJ2-7, is SQTIHQWPATLVQPVGSPLSLECTVEGTSNPNLYWYRQAAGRGLQLLFYSVGIGQISSEVPQNLSASRPQDRQFILSSKKLLLSDSGFYLCAWSVGTSGYEQYFGPGTRLTVT.

The V and J genes are TRBV30 and TRBJ1-1; 7 bases align to TRBD1. V gave up 1 base and J gave up 5 bases; unmatched junction bases: 4. CDR3 length: 13 amino acids. CDR1 is GTSNPN and CDR2 is SVGIG in the germline V gene (reference sequence). The CDR3 reads CAWSEGAGTEAFF. The CDR3 nucleotides read TGTGCCTGGAGTGAGGGGGCTGGGACTGAAGCTTTCTTT.

The V and J genes are TRBV24-1 and TRBJ2-7; possibly TRBD1 or TRBD2 for D (5 bases each). V was pared by 2 bases and J by 2 bases, with 18 bases between. The CDR3 loop spans 17 amino acids. CDR1 is KGHDR, CDR2 SFDVKD, per germline. The CDR3 DNA reads as TGTGCCACCAGTGATTCCACCGGGACCCCCTCCCCCTACGAGCAGTACTTC. Residues: CATSDSTGTPSPYEQYF.

CDR3 nucleotide sequence: TGTGCCAGCAGTGACGGCAGGGTCACAGGTGGAGCCAATCAGCCCCAGCATTTT. Amino acids: CASSDGRVTGGANQPQHF. V is TRBV6-1 and J is TRBJ1-5; D is possibly TRBD1 (5 bases). Trimming cost V 3 bases and J 3 bases, with 21 bases left between them. Germline V gene data show CDR1 as MNHNS and CDR2 as SASEGT. CDR3 size: 18 residues.

The V gene is TRBV5-1, the J gene TRBJ2-3; D is unresolved. The V gene lost 7 bases and the J gene lost 0 bases, with 12 bases spanning the gap. The CDR3 has 14 amino acids. Germline assignment: CDR1 SGHRS and CDR2 YFSETQ. The CDR3, as DNA: TGCGCCAGCTCACCTAGGGCTAGCACAGATACGCAGTATTTT. Amino acids: CASSPRASTDTQYF. The full variable domain, its missing parts supplied by reference TRBV5-1 and TRBJ2-3, is KAGVTQTPRYLIKTRGQQVTLSCSPISGHRSVSWYQQTPGQGLQFLFEYFSETQRNKGNFPGRFSGRQFSNSRSEMNVSTLELGDSALYLCASSPRASTDTQYFGPGTRLTVL.